What follows describes a single T cell receptor beta chain. Its antigen is undetermined. This entry belongs to a study of cytomegalovirus exposure and HLA in healthy donors. Study-level points and caveats: The listing of roughly 160 TCR beta chains classed them as cytomegalovirus-associated.

Sequencing used immunoSEQ multiplex PCR; TCRdb keeps in-frame clones, though not all of them. The sample gives some 79,000 clones, just under 95% of which show up once; around 3.5% is in the top ten. The CDR3 spans 14 residues. Trimming cost V 5 bases and J 8 bases; bases outside gene matches: 3. Germline V CDR1 and CDR2: SGHTA, FQGNSA. The sequence came from a woman aged 18-30 years in good health and CMV-seropositive. Material for sequencing was PBMCs. The chain has TRBV7-2 and TRBJ1-6; 10 nucleotides line up with TRBD1. CDR3 sequence reads: CASSGDRGYSPLHF. In DNA, the CDR3 is TGTGCCAGCAGCGGGGACAGGGGTTATTCACCCCTCCACTTT.